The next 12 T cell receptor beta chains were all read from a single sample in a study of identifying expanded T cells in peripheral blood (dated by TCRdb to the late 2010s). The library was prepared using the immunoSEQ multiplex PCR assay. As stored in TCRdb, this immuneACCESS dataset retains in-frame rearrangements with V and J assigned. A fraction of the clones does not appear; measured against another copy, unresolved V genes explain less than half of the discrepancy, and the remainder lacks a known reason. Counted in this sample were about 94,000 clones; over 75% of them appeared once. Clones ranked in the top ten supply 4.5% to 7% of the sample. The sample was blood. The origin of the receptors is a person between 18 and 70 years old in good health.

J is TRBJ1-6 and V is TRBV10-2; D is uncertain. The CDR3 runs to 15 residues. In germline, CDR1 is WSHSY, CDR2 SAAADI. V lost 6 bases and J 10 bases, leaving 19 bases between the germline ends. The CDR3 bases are TGCGCCAGCAGCCTAAATCCGGGCTCCTACTCACCCCTCCACTTT. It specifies CASSLNPGSYSPLHF.

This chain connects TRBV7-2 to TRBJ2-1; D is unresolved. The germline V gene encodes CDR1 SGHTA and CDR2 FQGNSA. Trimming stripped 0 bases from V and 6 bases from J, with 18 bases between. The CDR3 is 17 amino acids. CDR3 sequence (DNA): TGTGCCAGCAGCTTAGCTTATGCGGCCCCCGGATTCAATGAGCAGTTCTTC. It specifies CASSLAYAAPGFNEQFF.

In DNA, the CDR3 is TGTGCCAGCACTGGCGGGACGAGCTCCTACAATGAGCAGTTCTTC. This sequence encodes CASTGGTSSYNEQFF. The rearrangement links TRBV27 to TRBJ2-1; D perhaps matches TRBD2 (6 bases). Trimming took 7 bases from V and 0 from J, leaving 13 bases between them. Per the germline V gene, CDR1 is MNHEY and CDR2 is SMNVEV (reference sequence). This CDR3 comprises 15 residues.

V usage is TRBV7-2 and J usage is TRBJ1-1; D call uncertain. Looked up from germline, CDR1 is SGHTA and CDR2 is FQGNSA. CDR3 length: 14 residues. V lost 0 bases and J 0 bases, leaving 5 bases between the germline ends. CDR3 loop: CASSLAPVNTEAFF. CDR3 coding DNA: TGTGCCAGCAGCTTAGCCCCGGTGAACACTGAAGCTTTCTTT.

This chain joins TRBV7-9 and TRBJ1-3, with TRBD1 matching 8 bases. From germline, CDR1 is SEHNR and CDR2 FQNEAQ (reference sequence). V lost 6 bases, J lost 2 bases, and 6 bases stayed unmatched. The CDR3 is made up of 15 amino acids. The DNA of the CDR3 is TGTGCCAGCAGTTCGGCGACAGGGGCTGGAAACACCATATATTTT. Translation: CASSSATGAGNTIYF.

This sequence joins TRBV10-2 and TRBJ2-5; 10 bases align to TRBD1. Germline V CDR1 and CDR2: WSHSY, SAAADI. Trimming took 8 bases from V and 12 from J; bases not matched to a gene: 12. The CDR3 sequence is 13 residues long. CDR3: CASSGQGVQAEYF. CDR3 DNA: TGCGCCAGCTCCGGACAGGGGGTGCAAGCCGAGTACTTC.

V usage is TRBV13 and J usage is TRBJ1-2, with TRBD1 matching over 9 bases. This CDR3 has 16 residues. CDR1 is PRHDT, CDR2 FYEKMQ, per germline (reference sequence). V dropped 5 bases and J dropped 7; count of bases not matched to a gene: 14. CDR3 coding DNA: TGTGCCAGCAGCGCCACAACAGGGGGCATACGCGGTGGCTACACCTTC. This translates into CASSATTGGIRGGYTF.

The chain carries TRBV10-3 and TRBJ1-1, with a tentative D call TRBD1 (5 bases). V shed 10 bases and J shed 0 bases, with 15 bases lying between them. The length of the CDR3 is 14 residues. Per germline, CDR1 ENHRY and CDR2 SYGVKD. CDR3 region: CATIWGEVNTEAFF. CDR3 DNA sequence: TGTGCCACCATTTGGGGCGAAGTGAACACTGAAGCTTTCTTT.

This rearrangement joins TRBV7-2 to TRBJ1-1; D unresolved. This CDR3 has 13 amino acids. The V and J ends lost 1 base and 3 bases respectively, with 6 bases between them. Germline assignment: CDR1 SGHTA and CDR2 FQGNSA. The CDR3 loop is CASSLVGDTEAFF. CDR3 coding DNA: TGTGCCAGCAGCTTAGTTGGCGACACTGAAGCTTTCTTT.

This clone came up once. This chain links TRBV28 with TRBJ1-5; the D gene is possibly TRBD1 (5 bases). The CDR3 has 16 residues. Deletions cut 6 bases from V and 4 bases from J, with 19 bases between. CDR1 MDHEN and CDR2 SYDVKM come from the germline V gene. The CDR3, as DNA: TGTGCCAGCAGGGGGCGGCAGGGAATTGGGAATCAGCCCCAGCATTTT. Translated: CASRGRQGIGNQPQHF.

The CDR3 protein is CASSRAQGGTDTQYF. CDR3 coding DNA: TGTGCCAGCAGCCGGGCACAGGGTGGCACAGATACGCAGTATTTT. J is TRBJ2-3 and V is TRBV6-6; possible D gene TRBD1, 6 bases. This CDR3 spans 15 amino acids. V lost 6 bases, J lost 1 base, and 14 bases lay in between. From germline, CDR1 is MNHNY and CDR2 SVGAGI (reference sequence).

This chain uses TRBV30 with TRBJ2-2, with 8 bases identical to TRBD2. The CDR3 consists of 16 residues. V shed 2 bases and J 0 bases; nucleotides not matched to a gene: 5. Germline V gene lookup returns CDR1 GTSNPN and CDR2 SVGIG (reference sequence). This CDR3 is CAWSPRGLANTGELFF. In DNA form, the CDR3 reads TGTGCCTGGAGTCCTAGGGGACTAGCGAACACCGGGGAGCTGTTTTTT.